Below, one T cell receptor beta chain is given with its context. Its antigen is not known. Used for diagnoses were clinical symptoms, serum thyroxine and TRAb, thyroid ultrasound and orbital computed tomography. PBMCs stemmed from 10 ml fresh peripheral blood. The data originate from a study of T cells in Graves' hyperthyroidism and ophthalmopathy. Across the study: Any treatment followed the collection of peripheral blood at initial diagnosis. Study observations and caveats: Most thyroid clonotypes expanded above 0.001 were also detected in blood.

Template material for amplifying TCR beta CDR3 regions consisted of RNA transcripts. Primed by the HTBI set, a first-round RT-PCR was run on the TCR CDR3. TCRdb called the multiplex PCR reads again in MiXCR, with one record for every CDR3 protein. The data contain under 450,000 distinct CDR3 sequences, around a sixth of them singletons. V was pared by 0 bases and J by 2 bases, with 7 bases of the junction left unmatched. Germline V gene sequence: CDR1 DFQATT, CDR2 SNEGSKA (reference sequence). CDR3 length equals 16 residues. Specimen: blood. The clonotype originates from a woman younger than 35 with Graves' hyperthyroidism. V and J are TRBV20-1 and TRBJ2-5, with 9 positions matching TRBD1. Written as DNA, the CDR3 is TGCAGTGCTAGAGATCGGGGACAGGGCCCTCAAGAGACCCAGTACTTC. It codes for CSARDRGQGPQETQYF.